The 20 T cell receptor beta chains below come from one sample, sequenced in a study of OX40 agonist ivuxolimab in advanced cancers. Profiled with immunoSEQ multiplex PCR; TCRdb holds only in-frame clones, not every one. This table has tens of thousands of clones, about 89% appearing once. This material consisted of CD4+ or CD8+ T cells sorted from blood, taken in a trial of the OX40 agonist ivuxolimab. These receptors all stem from an adult with an advanced solid tumor such as melanoma, head and neck, liver or kidney cancer.

The chain carries TRBV15 and TRBJ1-5; D unresolved. Germline CDR1 reads LNHNV; CDR2 reads YYDKDF (reference sequence). V was clipped by 0 bases and J by 6 bases, with 12 bases between them. The CDR3 has 15 amino acids. In DNA, the CDR3 is TGTGCCACCAGCAGAGATGACGGGGAGCTTCAGCCCCAGCATTTT. It specifies CATSRDDGELQPQHF.

The CDR3 sequence: CASSLLWAGRGETQYF. The CDR3 DNA reads TGCGCCAGCAGCTTACTCTGGGCAGGGCGAGGGGAGACCCAGTACTTC. This rearrangement joins TRBV5-1 to TRBJ2-5; either TRBD1 or TRBD2 may fit D (5 bases each). Germline V gene sequence: CDR1 SGHRS, CDR2 YFSETQ. V was shortened by 2 bases and J by 5 bases, with 19 bases between the two germline ends. The CDR3 has 16 amino acids.

The V and J genes are TRBV7-6 and TRBJ2-1, with 7 bases aligning to TRBD1. The CDR3 runs to 16 residues. CDR1 is SGHVS and CDR2 is FNYEAQ in the germline V gene. V was pared by 5 bases and J by 5 bases, with 12 bases of the junction left unmatched. The CDR3: CASSTRPGQSHNEQFF. The DNA for the CDR3 is TGTGCCAGCAGCACCCGTCCGGGACAGTCACACAATGAGCAGTTCTTC. The full variable domain, completed using reference TRBV7-6 and TRBJ2-1, is GAGVSQSPRYKVTKRGQDVALRCDPISGHVSLYWYRQALGQGPEFLTYFNYEAQQDKSGLPNDRFSAERPEGSISTLTIQRTEQRDSAMYRCASSTRPGQSHNEQFFGPGTRLTVL.

This clone was recorded only once. The rearrangement joins TRBV7-9 to TRBJ2-7; D is unclear. This CDR3 spans 15 amino acids. With 4 bases removed from V and 7 bases from J, the gap between germline ends came to 20 bases. Germline V CDR1 and CDR2: SEHNR, FQNEAQ (reference sequence). This chain's CDR3 is CASSSSQLLVEEQYF. CDR3 nucleotides: TGTGCCAGCAGCTCAAGTCAGCTCCTAGTTGAAGAGCAGTACTTC.

This clone was detected only once. The CDR3 coding sequence is TGTGCCAGCAGCTTGTCTGGAAACACCATATATTTT. Amino acid sequence: CASSLSGNTIYF. The chain is built from TRBV7-2 and TRBJ1-3; D remains ambiguous. Trimming removed 3 bases at V and 1 base at J, with 1 base between. From germline, CDR1 is SGHTA and CDR2 FQGNSA. This CDR3 has 12 amino acids.

J is TRBJ1-5 and V is TRBV28, with D perhaps matching TRBD1 (5 bases). V shed 2 bases and J shed 8 bases, with 7 bases lying between them. Germline values: CDR1 MDHEN, CDR2 SYDVKM. The CDR3 contains 12 residues. CDR3 region: CASSLRGEPQHF. DNA of the CDR3: TGTGCCAGCAGTTTACGGGGCGAGCCCCAGCATTTT.

This clone was picked up one time. The V and J genes are TRBV27 and TRBJ2-7; no clear D gene. This CDR3 comprises 13 residues. The germline V gene has CDR1 MNHEY and CDR2 SMNVEV (reference sequence). V was cut by 6 bases and J by 2 bases, with 11 bases left in between. The CDR3 region is CASSRTSTYEQYF. The CDR3 DNA reads TGTGCCAGCAGCCGTACCAGCACCTACGAGCAGTACTTC.

This chain uses TRBV29-1 with TRBJ2-7; 7 nucleotides match TRBD1. The CDR3 runs 13 residues. Trimming removed 7 bases from V and 5 bases from J; junction bases left unmatched: 11. Germline V CDR1 and CDR2: SQVTM, ANQGSEA. The CDR3 spells CSASQGIIDEQYF. CDR3 in DNA: TGCAGCGCTTCACAGGGGATCATCGACGAGCAGTACTTC.

The genes are TRBV4-1 and TRBJ1-1; a possible D gene is TRBD1 (5 bases). This CDR3 spans 14 amino acids. Germline V gives CDR1 MGHRA, CDR2 YSYEKL. V lost 0 bases and J 5 bases, leaving 10 bases between the germline ends. CDR3 in amino acids: CASSQEGGMTEAFF. The CDR3, as DNA: TGCGCCAGCAGCCAAGAGGGGGGGATGACTGAAGCTTTCTTT.

V gene TRBV5-4 combines with J gene TRBJ2-5; TRBD2 aligns across 9 bases. The V gene end was trimmed by 3 bases and the J gene end by 0 bases; junction bases not matched to a gene: 0. Germline CDR1 is SGHNT and CDR2 is YYREEE (reference sequence). The CDR3 consists of 14 residues. CDR3 nucleotides: TGTGCCAGCAGCTGGACTAGCGACCAAGAGACCCAGTACTTC. The encoded protein is CASSWTSDQETQYF.

J is TRBJ2-6 and V is TRBV30, with a weak D call TRBD2 (5 bases). V was shortened by 1 base and J by 3 bases, with 7 bases between the two germline ends. The CDR3 has 14 amino acids. CDR1 and CDR2 (germline): GTSNPN, SVGIG (reference sequence). As DNA, the CDR3 is TGTGCCTGGAGTGCGGGGTATGGGGCCAACGTCCTGACTTTC. It codes for CAWSAGYGANVLTF.

The chain links TRBV6-5 to TRBJ2-1; D gene uncertain. Looked up from germline, CDR1 is MNHEY and CDR2 is SVGAGI. This CDR3 spans 11 amino acids. V was trimmed by 2 bases and J by 8 bases, leaving 4 bases between them. The CDR3 DNA follows: TGTGCCAGCAGTTACCTCCATGAGCAGTTCTTC. Translating it yields CASSYLHEQFF.

J is TRBJ2-3 and V is TRBV11-2; D might be TRBD1 (5 bases). The CDR3 is made up of 16 amino acids. Germline CDR1 and CDR2: SGHAT and FQNNGV. Trimming took off 2 bases at V and 5 bases at J, with 17 bases between the two ends. The CDR3 sequence: CASSLISGAPGDTQYF. In DNA, the CDR3 is TGTGCCAGCAGCTTAATAAGTGGGGCCCCGGGAGATACGCAGTATTTT.

The rearrangement uses TRBV4-2 and TRBJ2-1; D may be TRBD1 (6 bases). Germline V gives CDR1 LGHNA, CDR2 YNFKEQ. V was trimmed by 8 bases and J by 2 bases, leaving 13 bases between them. This CDR3 has 14 amino acids. As DNA, the CDR3 is TGTGCCAGCGGGAGAGGGGGAACCTACAATGAGCAGTTCTTC. Translated: CASGRGGTYNEQFF.

The CDR3 DNA follows: TGTGCCAGTAGTATATTCGGCCAACTATATCAGCCCCAGCATTTT. Its protein is CASSIFGQLYQPQHF. V and J are TRBV19 and TRBJ1-5; D call uncertain. The CDR3 is made up of 15 amino acids. Germline CDR1 and CDR2: LNHDA and SQIVND (reference sequence). The ends were cut back, 2 bases at V and 5 bases at J, with 13 bases in the middle. Filled out from reference TRBV19 and TRBJ1-5, the complete variable domain reads DGGITQSPKYLFRKEGQNVTLSCEQNLNHDAMYWYRQDPGQGLRLIYYSQIVNDFQKGDIAEGYSVSREKKESFPLTVTSAQKNPTAFYLCASSIFGQLYQPQHFGDGTRLSIL.

The J gene is TRBJ2-3, the V gene TRBV5-4; perhaps TRBD2 as D (6 bases). This CDR3 has 14 amino acids. Trimming left V 3 bases short and J 2 bases short, with 10 bases between. Germline V gene lookup returns CDR1 SGHNT and CDR2 YYREEE (reference sequence). In DNA, the CDR3 is TGTGCCAGCAGCTCCGGGACTTACACAGATACGCAGTATTTT. Its protein is CASSSGTYTDTQYF.

This clone was observed a single time. The chain uses TRBV28 and TRBJ1-2, with D maybe TRBD1 (6 bases). Trimming took 5 bases from V and 6 from J, leaving 13 bases between them. The CDR3 runs 13 residues. Germline-derived CDR1 and CDR2 are MDHEN and SYDVKM. The CDR3 region is CASSKGTFDGYTF. The CDR3 coding sequence is TGTGCCAGCAGTAAAGGGACATTCGATGGCTACACCTTC.

V gene TRBV10-3 combines with J gene TRBJ2-3, with D possibly being TRBD1 or TRBD2 (5 bases each). V gave up 5 bases and J gave up 2 bases, with 8 bases separating them. The CDR3 runs to 13 residues. Germline V gene sequence: CDR1 ENHRY, CDR2 SYGVKD. CDR3: CAISPGPTDTQYF. The CDR3 nucleotides read TGTGCCATCAGTCCGGGACCCACAGATACGCAGTATTTT.

This chain uses TRBV7-3 with TRBJ2-3; 9 nucleotides match TRBD2. From germline, CDR1 is SGHTA and CDR2 FQGTGA. V dropped 5 bases and J dropped 3; count of bases not matched to a gene: 9. The CDR3 is made up of 16 amino acids. The CDR3, as DNA: TGTGCCAGCAGCGGTGCGGGAGGGCCAACTACAGATACGCAGTATTTT. It encodes CASSGAGGPTTDTQYF. Full variable domain (rest looked up from reference TRBV7-3 and TRBJ2-3): GAGVSQTPSNKVTEKGKYVELRCDPISGHTALYWYRQSLGQGPEFLIYFQGTGAADDSGLPNDRFFAVRPEGSVSTLKIQRTERGDSAVYLCASSGAGGPTTDTQYFGPGTRLTVL.

V is TRBV5-4 and J is TRBJ2-7, with 9 nucleotides matching TRBD1. Trimming took 6 bases from V and 6 from J; bases not matched to a gene: 13. Per the germline V gene, CDR1 is SGHNT and CDR2 is YYREEE (reference sequence). This CDR3 spans 15 amino acids. The CDR3 is CASKTGDRVVSEQYF. The CDR3 region has the DNA TGTGCCAGCAAAACAGGGGACAGGGTTGTCTCCGAGCAGTACTTC.